These T cell receptor beta chains were read from a single sample in a study of shared clonotypes between healthy human individuals. TCRdb's table, derived via immunoSEQ multiplex PCR, lists solely in-frame clones and lacks some. The sample includes about 2.2 million clones, 90% to 95% of them seen just once. Specimen: naive CD8+ T cells from PBMCs. The receptor set was obtained from a man between 18 and 35 years old in good health. Some clones in this sample may be carry-over from other donors' samples. Both conserved end residues are part of each CDR3. D genes are given only for firm matches. Expanded clones get a size class; other rows say once, few or many, or leave the size out.

V gene	D gene	clone size	J gene	CDR3 DNA	CDR3 protein
TRBV2	-	-	TRBJ2-7	TGTGCCAGCAGCCCGGTCTACGAGCAGTACTTC	CASSPVYEQYF
TRBV7-9	-	few	TRBJ2-2	TGTGCCAGCAGTAACACCGGGGAGCTGTTTTTT	CASSNTGELFF
TRBV28	-	-	TRBJ1-5	TGTGCCAGCAGTTTGTTGCAGACAATTCAGCCCCAGCATTTT	CASSLLQTIQPQHF
TRBV6-4	-	once	TRBJ2-2	TGTGCCAGCAGTGACTTTCCCGAGGGCGGGGAGCTGTTTTTT	CASSDFPEGGELFF
TRBV7-9	-	-	TRBJ2-1	TGTGCCAGCAGCTTTTCGGTCCAATTCCGTGATGAGCAGTTCTTC	CASSFSVQFRDEQFF
TRBV4-3	-	-	TRBJ2-7	TGCGCCAGCAGCCATGCCGACAGGCACGAGCAGTACTTC	CASSHADRHEQYF
TRBV5-8	TRBD1	-	TRBJ2-2	TGTGCCAGCAGCCCCGAGGGTCTCCAGGGGGCGATCACCGGGGAGCTGTTTTTT	CASSPEGLQGAITGELFF
TRBV19	TRBD2	-	TRBJ2-1	TGTGCCAGTAGTATAGCGGGAGGGGCGTACAATGAGCAGTTCTTC	CASSIAGGAYNEQFF
TRBV28	-	-	TRBJ2-3	TGTGCCAGCAGATACTACAACTGGGGGTCAGATACGCAGTATTTT	CASRYYNWGSDTQYF
TRBV4-1	TRBD1	-	TRBJ2-7	TGCGCCAGCAGCACAACCCCGGGACAGGGGGCGCACGAGCAGTACTTC	CASSTTPGQGAHEQYF
TRBV4-3	-	-	TRBJ2-1	TGCGCCAGCAGCGAAGAGATACGGTCAGGAAATGAGCAGTTCTTC	CASSEEIRSGNEQFF
TRBV10-3	-	-	TRBJ2-7	TGTGCCATCAGGAAGACCGATTACGAGCAGTACTTC	CAIRKTDYEQYF
TRBV2	-	-	TRBJ2-7	TGTGCCAGCAGTGGTCTAGGGAGCCTTATTTCCATCGGCGAGCAGTACTTC	CASSGLGSLISIGEQYF
TRBV25-1	TRBD2	-	TRBJ2-1	TGTGCCAGCAGTGAAACTAGCGGGGGGGGCGCTGAGCAGTTCTTC	CASSETSGGGAEQFF
TRBV4-3	TRBD2	-	TRBJ2-2	TGCGCCAGCAGCCAAGACCTCGAGCGGGAGAGCACCGGGGAGCTGTTTTTT	CASSQDLERESTGELFF
TRBV4-1	-	-	TRBJ2-7	TGCGCCAGCAGCCAAGATCTAGACTACGAGCAGTACTTC	CASSQDLDYEQYF
TRBV19	TRBD1	-	TRBJ2-2	TGTGCCAGTAGTATAGATAGACAGGGAAGAATCACCGGGGAGCTGTTTTTT	CASSIDRQGRITGELFF
TRBV2	-	-	TRBJ2-7	TGTGCCAGCAGTGCCGGGGGCGAGTCCTACGAGCAGTACTTC	CASSAGGESYEQYF
TRBV2	-	once	TRBJ2-7	TGTGCCAGCGACCCGATAAGGGACGGCTCCTACGAGCAGTACTTC	CASDPIRDGSYEQYF
TRBV7-9	-	-	TRBJ1-5	TGTGCCAGCAGCTTTGGGGGGACGAATCAGCCCCAGCATTTT	CASSFGGTNQPQHF
TRBV7-9	TRBD2	-	TRBJ2-7	TGTGCCAGCAGCGCACTAGCGGACAGCTCCTACGAGCAGTACTTC	CASSALADSSYEQYF
TRBV27	-	-	TRBJ1-2	TGTGCCAGCAGTACCCAGGACACCGCCAGTGGCTACACCTTC	CASSTQDTASGYTF
TRBV19	-	-	TRBJ1-2	TGTGCCAGTAGGGGCACCTATGGCTACACCTTC	CASRGTYGYTF
TRBV28	-	-	TRBJ2-1	TGTGCCAGCAGTTCAAACCGGGACACAAGAGACAATGAGCAGTTCTTC	CASSSNRDTRDNEQFF
TRBV7-9	TRBD1	once	TRBJ2-7	TGTGCCAGCAGCCCCCCCCCAGGGGGTTCCTACGAGCAGTACTTC	CASSPPPGGSYEQYF
TRBV7-9	-	-	TRBJ2-3	TGTGCCAGCAGGGCTGGCGGACACACAGATACGCAGTATTTT	CASRAGGHTDTQYF
TRBV27	-	-	TRBJ1-5	TGTGCCAGCAGTTTAGTAGGGATCAGCAATCAGCCCCAGCATTTT	CASSLVGISNQPQHF
TRBV7-9	TRBD1	once	TRBJ2-5	TGTGCCAGCAGCTTAAGGACAGGGGGGAGGGAGACCCAGTACTTC	CASSLRTGGRETQYF
TRBV16	-	-	TRBJ1-1	TGTGCCAGCAAGGGCGGGGGCCTGAACACTGAAGCTTTCTTT	CASKGGGLNTEAFF
TRBV6-6	TRBD2	-	TRBJ2-5	TGTGCCAGCAGTAGGGCGGGGGGAGAGACCCAGTACTTC	CASSRAGGETQYF
TRBV5-1	TRBD2	-	TRBJ2-5	TGCGCCAGCAGCCTAGACAGGCCCTCGACTAGCGGGACTTACCAAGAGACCCAGTACTTC	CASSLDRPSTSGTYQETQYF
TRBV27	-	-	TRBJ2-7	TGTGCCAGCAGTTTACTAGGAGAGCAGTACTTC	CASSLLGEQYF
TRBV4-1	TRBD2	-	TRBJ2-3	TGCGCCAGCAGCCAAGCTCCGGGGGGAATAAGGGATACGCAGTATTTT	CASSQAPGGIRDTQYF
TRBV10-3	TRBD2	once	TRBJ2-1	TGTGCCATCAGTGAAAATAGCGGGAGCGGCAATGAGCAGTTCTTC	CAISENSGSGNEQFF
TRBV30	-	-	TRBJ1-1	TGTGCCTGGCACCCAGGGGCTGGGGTACCTGAAGCTTTCTTT	CAWHPGAGVPEAFF
TRBV9	TRBD2	-	TRBJ2-1	TGTGCCAGCAGCTCTCCACGGGAGGGTTGGGGCTACAATGAGCAGTTCTTC	CASSSPREGWGYNEQFF
TRBV2	TRBD2	-	TRBJ2-4	TGTGCCAGCAGTCCCTCGCGGGAGGCCATTCGAGCCAAAAACATTCAGTACTTC	CASSPSREAIRAKNIQYF
TRBV7-2	-	-	TRBJ2-5	TGTGCCAGCAGCGATCGGGCGAGGAGTCGGGAGACCCAGTACTTC	CASSDRARSRETQYF
TRBV28	-	-	TRBJ1-1	TGTGCCAGCAGTTTGGGGGGTAGCACTGAAGCTTTCTTT	CASSLGGSTEAFF